Each of the 13 T cell receptor beta chains below was sequenced from the same sample in a study of T-cell memory formation after mild COVID-19. TCRdb reprocessed the 5' RACE reads with MiXCR, giving one entry per CDR3 protein. The table has 200,000 to 250,000 distinct CDR3 sequences, approximately 10% seen once; the top ten hold around 21%. Specimen: PBMCs or a T cell subset sorted from them (not recorded which). Every receptor here comes from a man younger than 35 who had mild COVID-19 (a few samples of this study predate the infection). Cell type and time point are not known.

This clonotype occurred many times. The chain couples TRBV12-3 or TRBV12-4 to TRBJ2-1, with 12 nucleotides matching TRBD2. This CDR3 has 15 amino acids. J gave up 9 bases and V 7 bases, and 10 bases lay outside the gene matches. The CDR3 is CASTRASGGAGEQFF. CDR3 nucleotides: TGTGCCAGCACCCGGGCTAGCGGGGGGGCCGGTGAGCAGTTCTTC.

J is TRBJ2-2 and V is TRBV6-5; 8 nucleotides align to TRBD2. Germline values: CDR1 MNHEY, CDR2 SVGAGI. The CDR3 extends over 17 amino acids. The V and J ends lost 4 bases and 4 bases, in that order; junction bases with no gene match: 11. CDR3 amino acids: CASSSTPGGPGTGELFF. CDR3 nucleotides: TGTGCCAGCAGTTCTACTCCGGGGGGGCCTGGCACCGGGGAGCTGTTTTTT.

The chain employs TRBV28 and TRBJ2-3, with TRBD2 matching 8 bases. The CDR3 is 15 residues long. Germline-derived CDR1 and CDR2 are MDHEN and SYDVKM. The V and J ends lost 5 bases and 1 base, in that order; junction bases with no gene match: 5. The CDR3 protein is CASSAGGPGTDTQYF. In DNA form, the CDR3 reads TGTGCCAGCAGTGCGGGGGGCCCTGGCACAGATACGCAGTATTTT.

The chain is built from TRBV7-8 and TRBJ2-5; D is uncertain. Germline V lookup: CDR1 SGHVS, CDR2 FQNEAQ. V was pared by 2 bases and J by 4 bases, with 11 bases between. CDR3 length: 14 amino acids. CDR3 sequence (DNA): TGTGCCAGCAGCTTAACTCGGTTGGGAGAGACCCAGTACTTC. Protein sequence: CASSLTRLGETQYF.

This clonotype was seen more than once but under ten times. The chain combines TRBV29-1 with TRBJ2-2, with D unresolved. Germline V gene data show CDR1 as SQVTM and CDR2 as ANQGSEA. V shed 4 bases and J shed 1 base, with 10 bases lying between them. CDR3 length: 14 residues. The CDR3 sequence: CSVGVIENTGELFF. The CDR3 coding sequence is TGCAGCGTTGGGGTTATCGAGAACACCGGGGAGCTGTTTTTT.

The gene calls are TRBV19 and TRBJ2-7; 10 bases agree with TRBD1. The CDR3 is 15 amino acids. V lost 5 bases, J lost 5 bases, and 9 bases stayed unmatched. CDR1 and CDR2 from the germline V gene are LNHDA and SQIVND (reference sequence). The CDR3 reads CASSFRDRGYHEQYF. CDR3 DNA: TGTGCCAGTAGTTTCCGGGACAGGGGCTACCACGAGCAGTACTTC.

The sample holds a few counts of this clonotype. The rearrangement uses TRBV11-2 and TRBJ2-4, with D perhaps given as TRBD1 or TRBD2 (5 bases each). The CDR3 loop spans 15 amino acids. Trimming took 4 bases from V and 2 from J, leaving 12 bases between them. The V gene's germline CDR1 is SGHAT and CDR2 FQNNGV. CDR3 sequence: CASSSARGPKNIQYF. CDR3 DNA sequence: TGTGCCAGCAGCTCCGCTCGGGGACCCAAAAACATTCAGTACTTC.

The chain is built from TRBV7-3 and TRBJ2-3, with 8 bases lining up with TRBD2. This CDR3 comprises 15 residues. Trimming at V came to 1 base and at J to 5 bases, leaving 5 bases not matched to a gene. The germline V gene has CDR1 SGHTA and CDR2 FQGTGA. Here the CDR3 DNA reads TGTGCCAGCAGCTTAAGTAGCGGGGTAGGAGATACGCAGTATTTT. Protein: CASSLSSGVGDTQYF.

The rearrangement joins TRBV15 to TRBJ2-1; 8 bases map to TRBD1. Per germline, CDR1 LNHNV and CDR2 YYDKDF (reference sequence). Losses at the gene ends were 0 bases for V and 14 bases for J; bases not matched to a gene: 9. This CDR3 has 14 amino acids. CDR3 protein: CATSRDGSGQGEFF. DNA of the CDR3: TGTGCCACCAGCAGAGATGGGAGCGGACAGGGTGAGTTCTTC. Together with reference TRBV15 and TRBJ2-1, the CDR3 gives the full variable domain: DAMVIQNPRYQVTQFGKPVTLSCSQTLNHNVMYWYQQKSSQAPKLLFHYYDKDFNNEADTPDNFQSRRPNTSFCFLDIRSPGLGDTAMYLCATSRDGSGQGEFFGPGTRLTVL.

In regard to this clonotype: Relative to the germline gene, one junction end is altered; a read error may explain this. This chain joins TRBV6-5 and TRBJ1-2, with 7 positions matching TRBD1. This CDR3 is 14 amino acids long. The V gene's germline CDR1 is MNHEY and CDR2 SVGAGI. The CDR3 nucleotides read TGTGCCAGCAGACCTGGGGACAGTCTCTATGGCTACACATTC. It codes for CASRPGDSLYGYTF.

This clonotype was found a few times. The chain recombines TRBV21-1 with TRBJ1-1. TRBV21-1 corresponds to a pseudogene. CDR3 size: 13 residues. The CDR3 region is CASSFRAGSEAFF. The CDR3, as DNA: TGTGCCAGCAGCTTCAGAGCGGGGTCTGAAGCTTTCTTT.

The CDR3 coding sequence is TGTGCCAGCAGCTTACTTGGGGGGGGAGAGACCCAGTACTTC. The encoded protein is CASSLLGGGETQYF. The chain joins TRBV7-2 to TRBJ2-5; 7 bases line up with TRBD2. CDR1 is SGHTA, CDR2 FQGNSA, per germline. J was trimmed by 4 bases and V by 2 bases; bases with no gene match: 4. This CDR3 is built from 14 residues.

This chain connects TRBV5-5 to TRBJ1-2; D is possibly TRBD1 (5 bases). Per germline, CDR1 SGHKS and CDR2 YYEKEE (reference sequence). The germline V and J ends were trimmed by 1 base and 1 base, with 14 bases remaining between them. CDR3 length equals 16 residues. For the CDR3, the DNA is TGTGCCAGCAGCTTGACGTGGGGCGTTCTTAACTATGGCTACACCTTC. Translating gives CASSLTWGVLNYGYTF.